A single T cell receptor (beta chain) is shown here with its context. This entry comes from a study of OX40 agonist ivuxolimab in advanced cancers. Overall study: Every 2 weeks, patients received ivuxolimab intravenously, dosed at 0.01 to 10 mg/kg.

This CDR3 contains 16 residues. From germline, CDR1 is SGHAT and CDR2 FQNNGV. Trimming removed 5 bases from V and 2 bases from J, with 19 bases in between. Sequencing was performed with immunoSEQ multiplex PCR; in TCRdb, only in-frame clones are kept and a portion is missing. The sample gives fewer than 50,000 clones, more than 85% of which show up once; about 48% is in the top ten. The source is an adult with an advanced solid tumor such as melanoma, head and neck, liver or kidney cancer. Source: CD4+ or CD8+ T cells sorted from blood, taken in a trial of the OX40 agonist ivuxolimab. This chain connects TRBV11-2 to TRBJ2-7; D may be TRBD1 (6 bases). The CDR3 protein is CASSPPDSQIAYEQYF. The CDR3 nucleotides read TGTGCCAGCAGCCCGCCGGACAGCCAAATCGCCTACGAGCAGTACTTC.